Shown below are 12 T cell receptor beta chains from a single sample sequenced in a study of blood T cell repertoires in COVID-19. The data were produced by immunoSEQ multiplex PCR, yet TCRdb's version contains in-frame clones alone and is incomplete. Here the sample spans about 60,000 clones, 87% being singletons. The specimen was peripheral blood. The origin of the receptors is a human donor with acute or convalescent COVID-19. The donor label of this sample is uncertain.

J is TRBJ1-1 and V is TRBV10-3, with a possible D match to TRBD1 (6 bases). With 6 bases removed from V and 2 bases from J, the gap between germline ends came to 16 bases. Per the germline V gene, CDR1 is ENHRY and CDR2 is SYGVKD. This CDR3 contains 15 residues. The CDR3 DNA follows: TGTGCCATCAGACTTCAGGGGTTCGGAAACACTGAAGCTTTCTTT. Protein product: CAIRLQGFGNTEAFF.

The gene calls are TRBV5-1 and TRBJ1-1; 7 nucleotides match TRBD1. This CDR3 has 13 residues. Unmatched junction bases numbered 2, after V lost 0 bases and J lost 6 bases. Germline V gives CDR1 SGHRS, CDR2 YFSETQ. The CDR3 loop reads CASSLARGAEAFF. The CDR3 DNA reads TGCGCCAGCAGCTTGGCCAGGGGGGCTGAAGCTTTCTTT.

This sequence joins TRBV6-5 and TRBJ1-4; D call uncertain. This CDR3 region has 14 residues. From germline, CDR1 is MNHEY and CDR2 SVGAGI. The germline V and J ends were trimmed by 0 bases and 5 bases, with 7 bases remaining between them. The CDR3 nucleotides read TGTGCCAGCAGTTACTCGAGGTTAAATGAAAAACTGTTTTTT. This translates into CASSYSRLNEKLFF.

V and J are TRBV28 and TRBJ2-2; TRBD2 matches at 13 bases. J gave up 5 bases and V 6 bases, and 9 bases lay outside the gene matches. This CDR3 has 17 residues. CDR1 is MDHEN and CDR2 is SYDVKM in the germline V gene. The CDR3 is CASRGTSGIFSTGELFF. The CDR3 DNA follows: TGTGCCAGCAGGGGGACTAGCGGGATTTTTAGTACCGGGGAGCTGTTTTTT.

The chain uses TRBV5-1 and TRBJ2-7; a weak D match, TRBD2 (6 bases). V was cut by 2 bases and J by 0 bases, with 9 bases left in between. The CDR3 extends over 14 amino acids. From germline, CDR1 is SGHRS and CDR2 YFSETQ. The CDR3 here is CASSFGGSSYEQYF. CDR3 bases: TGCGCCAGCAGCTTTGGGGGGAGCTCCTACGAGCAGTACTTC.

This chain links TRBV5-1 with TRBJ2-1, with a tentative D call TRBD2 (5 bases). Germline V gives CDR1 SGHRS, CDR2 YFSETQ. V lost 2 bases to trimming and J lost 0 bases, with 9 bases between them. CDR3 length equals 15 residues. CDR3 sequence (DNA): TGCGCCAGCAGCTTTGAGCGGAGCTCCTACAATGAGCAGTTCTTC. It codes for CASSFERSSYNEQFF.

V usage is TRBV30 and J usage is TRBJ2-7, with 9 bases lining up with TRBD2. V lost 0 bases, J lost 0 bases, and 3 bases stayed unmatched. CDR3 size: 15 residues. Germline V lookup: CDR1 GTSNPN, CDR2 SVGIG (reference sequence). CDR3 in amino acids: CAWSVSGGCSYEQYV. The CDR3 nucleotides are TGTGCCTGGAGTGTAAGCGGGGGGTGCTCCTACGAGCAGTACGTC.

Here the CDR3 reads CASRSRAEYGYTF. The CDR3 nucleotides read TGTGCCAGCAGGTCCAGGGCTGAGTATGGCTACACCTTC. The chain is built from TRBV28 and TRBJ1-2, with D perhaps matching TRBD1 (5 bases). The CDR3 length is 13 residues. Germline CDR1 reads MDHEN; CDR2 reads SYDVKM. Trimming cost V 6 bases and J 5 bases, with 13 bases left between them.

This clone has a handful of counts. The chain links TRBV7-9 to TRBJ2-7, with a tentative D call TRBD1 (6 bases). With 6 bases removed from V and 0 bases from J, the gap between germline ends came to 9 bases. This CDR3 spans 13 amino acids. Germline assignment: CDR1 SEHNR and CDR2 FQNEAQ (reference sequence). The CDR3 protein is CASSYRVSYEQYF. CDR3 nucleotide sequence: TGTGCCAGCAGTTACAGGGTCTCCTACGAGCAGTACTTC.

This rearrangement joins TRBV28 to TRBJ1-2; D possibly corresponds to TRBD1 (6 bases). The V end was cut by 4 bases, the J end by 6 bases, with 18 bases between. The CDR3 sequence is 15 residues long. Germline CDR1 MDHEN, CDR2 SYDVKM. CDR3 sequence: CASSSTLTGKDGYTF. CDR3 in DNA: TGTGCCAGCAGTTCAACCTTAACAGGGAAGGATGGCTACACCTTC.

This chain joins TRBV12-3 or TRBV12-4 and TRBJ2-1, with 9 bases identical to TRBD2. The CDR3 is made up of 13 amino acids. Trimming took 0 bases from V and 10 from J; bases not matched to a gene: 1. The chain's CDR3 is CASSLASGGEQFF. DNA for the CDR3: TGTGCCAGCAGTTTAGCCAGCGGGGGGGAGCAGTTCTTC.

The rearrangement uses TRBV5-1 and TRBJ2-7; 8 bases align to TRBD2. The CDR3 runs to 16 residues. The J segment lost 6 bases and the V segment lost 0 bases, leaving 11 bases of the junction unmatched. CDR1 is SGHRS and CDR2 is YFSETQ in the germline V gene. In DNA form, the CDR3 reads TGCGCCAGCAGCTTGGGAACCGGGACTAGGTCATCCGAGCAGTACTTC. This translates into CASSLGTGTRSSEQYF.